This passage covers 27 T cell receptor beta chains from one sample sequenced in a study of T cell responses to AZD1222 COVID-19 vaccine. The protocol was immunoSEQ multiplex PCR, while the TCRdb copy is restricted to in-frame clones and leaves out a portion. The table lists 100,000 to 150,000 clones, about 87% of them singletons. The sample here was peripheral blood, taken on day 0 of AZD1222 vaccination. The receptors were sampled from an adult in good health.

This chain joins TRBV27 and TRBJ1-1; possible D gene TRBD1, 5 bases. From germline, CDR1 is MNHEY and CDR2 SMNVEV (reference sequence). V was pared by 5 bases and J by 4 bases, with 8 bases between. The CDR3 runs 12 residues. DNA for the CDR3: TGTGCCAGCAGTCACGGGGGCACTGAAGCTTTCTTT. Protein product: CASSHGGTEAFF.

The chain employs TRBV5-1 and TRBJ1-2; the D is unclear. Trimming took 2 bases from V and 7 from J, leaving 9 bases between them. The CDR3 length is 12 residues. Germline lookup yields CDR1 SGHRS and CDR2 YFSETQ. CDR3 nucleotides: TGCGCCAGCAGCTTAGGAGGGCTTGGCTACACCTTC. Translating it yields CASSLGGLGYTF. Together with reference TRBV5-1 and TRBJ1-2, the CDR3 gives the full variable domain: KAGVTQTPRYLIKTRGQQVTLSCSPISGHRSVSWYQQTPGQGLQFLFEYFSETQRNKGNFPGRFSGRQFSNSRSEMNVSTLELGDSALYLCASSLGGLGYTFGSGTRLTVV.

This clone was picked up a small number of times. The chain combines TRBV19 with TRBJ1-5, with 7 bases identical to TRBD1. V lost 0 bases, J lost 11 bases, and 7 bases stayed unmatched. This CDR3 has 14 amino acids. Germline V gives CDR1 LNHDA, CDR2 SQIVND (reference sequence). The CDR3 loop reads CASSIEGGAGSQHF. DNA of the CDR3: TGTGCCAGTAGTATAGAAGGGGGCGCAGGGTCCCAGCATTTT. Based on the CDR3 plus reference TRBV19 and TRBJ1-5, the full variable domain is DGGITQSPKYLFRKEGQNVTLSCEQNLNHDAMYWYRQDPGQGLRLIYYSQIVNDFQKGDIAEGYSVSREKKESFPLTVTSAQKNPTAFYLCASSIEGGAGSQHFGDGTRLSIL.

This clone was picked up one time. V and J are TRBV7-2 and TRBJ2-7; unclear D gene. The CDR3 spans 14 residues. From germline, CDR1 is SGHTA and CDR2 FQGNSA. The V end lost 2 bases, the J end lost 4 bases, and 12 bases lay between the germline ends. CDR3 sequence (DNA): TGTGCCAGCAGCTTACGAGGTGGTCGATACGAGCAGTACTTC. Its translation: CASSLRGGRYEQYF.

This sequence joins TRBV29-1 and TRBJ2-5; the match to TRBD2 covers 16 bases. V lost 7 bases, J lost 4 bases, and 6 bases stayed unmatched. The CDR3 loop spans 15 amino acids. The germline CDR1 and CDR2 sequences are SQVTM and ANQGSEA. The CDR3 is CSAAGTSGGAETQYF. DNA for the CDR3: TGCAGCGCCGCCGGGACTAGCGGGGGGGCAGAGACCCAGTACTTC.

The V gene is TRBV20-1, the J gene TRBJ1-2; maybe TRBD1 (5 bases). The CDR3 has 11 amino acids. Germline V gene data show CDR1 as DFQATT and CDR2 as SNEGSKA (reference sequence). V lost 6 bases, J lost 5 bases, and 10 bases lay in between. The CDR3 region is CSAPEGYGYTF. In nucleotides, the CDR3 is TGCAGTGCCCCCGAGGGGTATGGCTACACCTTC.

The chain is built from TRBV6-6 and TRBJ1-2; D is undetermined. Germline lookup yields CDR1 MNHNY and CDR2 SVGAGI (reference sequence). Trimming pared 6 bases from V and 4 bases from J, leaving 9 bases between. The CDR3 sequence is 12 residues long. The CDR3 nucleotides read TGTGCCAGCAGCCTTGACATCTATGGCTACACCTTC. This gives the protein CASSLDIYGYTF.

The chain couples TRBV28 to TRBJ1-4; D is unclear. CDR1 and CDR2 from the germline V gene are MDHEN and SYDVKM. The CDR3 totals 11 residues. Trimming cost V 2 bases and J 8 bases, with 3 bases left between them. CDR3 nucleotide sequence: TGTGCCAGCAGTTTAAGAGAAAAACTGTTTTTT. It is translated as CASSLREKLFF.

This clone was observed once. The chain recombines TRBV7-9 with TRBJ1-1; D is unresolved. This CDR3 region has 14 residues. Trimming left V 0 bases short and J 8 bases short, with 13 bases between. Germline CDR1 and CDR2: SEHNR and FQNEAQ (reference sequence). The CDR3 DNA is TGTGCCAGCAGCTTAGCGGGCGTGGGGAGGGAAGCTTTCTTT. Translating gives CASSLAGVGREAFF.

The chain couples TRBV13 to TRBJ2-1, with 10 bases lining up with TRBD1. CDR1 is PRHDT and CDR2 is FYEKMQ in the germline V gene (reference sequence). J was trimmed by 10 bases and V by 0 bases; bases with no gene match: 6. This CDR3 has 15 amino acids. The CDR3, as DNA: TGTGCCAGCAGCTTAGGGGGACAGGGGAGGAACGAGCAGTTCTTC. Amino acid sequence: CASSLGGQGRNEQFF.

Of note for this clone: A read error may produce the germline difference seen at one junction end. The V gene is TRBV7-2, the J gene TRBJ1-3; possible D gene TRBD1, 6 bases. This CDR3 is 14 amino acids long. Germline V gene lookup returns CDR1 SGHTA and CDR2 FQGNSA. The DNA for the CDR3 is TGTGCCAGCAGCCCATCCGGGACAAACCCCTTCGTGCATTTT. This gives the protein CASSPSGTNPFVHF.

The chain joins TRBV9 to TRBJ1-3; D is unclear. Germline V gives CDR1 SGDLS, CDR2 YYNGEE. V was pared by 0 bases and J by 0 bases, with 10 bases between. The CDR3 extends over 16 amino acids. CDR3 sequence: CASSVEEGRSGNTIYF. The CDR3 DNA reads TGTGCCAGCAGCGTAGAAGAGGGCCGCTCTGGAAACACCATATATTTT.

The chain has TRBV5-7 and TRBJ1-5, with D perhaps TRBD1 (5 bases). TRBV5-7 is classed as an ORF, of uncertain function. V was pared by 4 bases and J by 6 bases, with 17 bases between. The CDR3 sequence is 15 residues long. CDR3 residues: CASSPVPGSGQPQHF. The CDR3, as DNA: TGTGCCAGCAGCCCTGTCCCAGGGAGTGGTCAGCCCCAGCATTTT.

The V call is TRBV24-1, the J call TRBJ1-5; 7 bases fit TRBD1. CDR1 and CDR2 from the germline V gene are KGHDR and SFDVKD. V shed 7 bases, J shed 7 bases, and the junction held 6 bases outside the gene matches. This CDR3 is 13 amino acids long. The DNA for the CDR3 is TGTGCCACCAGCGACAGGGCAAAACAGCCCCAGCATTTT. Amino acid sequence: CATSDRAKQPQHF.

The V call is TRBV13, the J call TRBJ2-7; D is undetermined. Trimming shortened V by 5 bases and J by 2 bases, and 13 bases separated the two germline ends. The CDR3 has 14 residues. CDR1 and CDR2 (germline): PRHDT, FYEKMQ (reference sequence). The CDR3 protein is CASSDTRTTYEQYF. CDR3 sequence (DNA): TGTGCCAGCAGCGACACCCGAACCACCTACGAGCAGTACTTC.

V usage is TRBV5-4 and J usage is TRBJ2-4; D possibly corresponds to TRBD1 (6 bases). Trimming took 0 bases from V and 1 from J, leaving 14 bases between them. CDR1 is SGHNT and CDR2 is YYREEE in the germline V gene (reference sequence). CDR3 length: 17 residues. The CDR3 is CASSLATAGVAKNIQYF. In nucleotides, the CDR3 is TGTGCCAGCAGCTTGGCTACAGCAGGGGTTGCCAAAAACATTCAGTACTTC.

The chain has TRBV7-9 and TRBJ2-7; the D is unclear. Germline V gene sequence: CDR1 SEHNR, CDR2 FQNEAQ (reference sequence). V was trimmed by 1 base and J by 3 bases, leaving 4 bases between them. This CDR3 has 12 residues. Here the CDR3 DNA reads TGTGCCAGCAGCTTAGGGGACTACGAGCAGTACTTC. The encoded protein is CASSLGDYEQYF.

V is TRBV19 and J is TRBJ1-3; the D gene is possibly TRBD1 (5 bases). Germline CDR1 reads LNHDA; CDR2 reads SQIVND (reference sequence). Trimming removed 3 bases at V and 0 bases at J, with 12 bases between. The CDR3 spans 16 residues. The CDR3 region has the DNA TGTGCCAGTAGTATGGGGCAGAGAGGCTCTGGAAACACCATATATTTT. Residues: CASSMGQRGSGNTIYF. The variable domain in full, completed from reference TRBV19 and TRBJ1-3, reads DGGITQSPKYLFRKEGQNVTLSCEQNLNHDAMYWYRQDPGQGLRLIYYSQIVNDFQKGDIAEGYSVSREKKESFPLTVTSAQKNPTAFYLCASSMGQRGSGNTIYFGEGSWLTVV.

This clone has at least ten counts. CDR3 sequence: CASSEPGGSPSYEQYF. The DNA for the CDR3 is TGTGCCAGCAGTGAACCGGGCGGGAGCCCCTCCTACGAGCAGTACTTC. J is TRBJ2-7 and V is TRBV2; 7 bases match TRBD2. After removal of 2 bases from V and 0 bases from J, the junction contained 7 bases not matched to a gene. Germline V lookup: CDR1 SNHLY, CDR2 FYNNEI. The CDR3 spans 16 residues.

J is TRBJ1-1 and V is TRBV7-2, with D perhaps TRBD1 (5 bases). Trimming pared 2 bases from V and 1 base from J, leaving 14 bases between. The CDR3 length is 16 residues. Germline CDR1 is SGHTA and CDR2 is FQGNSA. CDR3 DNA sequence: TGTGCCAGCAGCTTATTTGGGGGTACGACGAACACTGAAGCTTTCTTT. Protein: CASSLFGGTTNTEAFF. Drawing the rest from reference TRBV7-2 and TRBJ1-1, the complete variable domain is GAGVSQSPSNKVTEKGKDVELRCDPISGHTALYWYRQSLGQGLEFLIYFQGNSAPDKSGLPSDRFSAERTGGSVSTLTIQRTQQEDSAVYLCASSLFGGTTNTEAFFGQGTRLTVV.

In this sample, this clone turned up a few times. The genes are TRBV28 and TRBJ1-2; tentative D call: TRBD1 (6 bases). Trimming pared 5 bases from V and 4 bases from J, leaving 14 bases between. Germline CDR1 reads MDHEN; CDR2 reads SYDVKM. The CDR3 has 14 residues. CDR3 bases: TGTGCCAGCAGTCTCACAGGGCTACTCTATGGCTACACCTTC. It translates to CASSLTGLLYGYTF.

A remark on this clone: The same CDR3 also results from other DNA sequences found in this sample. V gene TRBV5-1 combines with J gene TRBJ1-4; weak D call: TRBD1 (6 bases). CDR1 and CDR2 from the germline V gene are SGHRS and YFSETQ. The CDR3 has 13 amino acids. Between the trimmed V and J ends, which lost 4 bases and 8 bases, there was a span of 12 bases. The CDR3 region has the DNA TGCGCCAGCAGCGAAGGACAGAACGAAAAACTGTTTTTT. Its protein product is CASSEGQNEKLFF.

V is TRBV3-1 (or the pseudogene TRBV3-2) and J is TRBJ1-1, with a possible D match to TRBD1 (5 bases). CDR3 length: 14 residues. Trimming left V 1 base short and J 4 bases short, with 10 bases between. Germline CDR1 and CDR2: LGHDT and YNNKEL (reference sequence). CDR3 DNA sequence: TGTGCCAGCAGCCAAGGGCGGGGGGGCACTGAAGCTTTCTTT. It encodes CASSQGRGGTEAFF.

This clone appeared once. The V and J genes are TRBV9 and TRBJ2-1, with D perhaps TRBD1 (5 bases). CDR3 length equals 15 residues. Germline V gene sequence: CDR1 SGDLS, CDR2 YYNGEE. Trimming removed 2 bases from V and 7 bases from J, with 16 bases in between. CDR3 coding DNA: TGTGCCAGCAGCGTGGGGCAAGGCAATCGGAATGAGCAGTTCTTC. As protein: CASSVGQGNRNEQFF.

V gene TRBV10-3 combines with J gene TRBJ1-5, with D possibly TRBD1 on 5 matching bases. This CDR3 contains 13 residues. Looked up from germline, CDR1 is ENHRY and CDR2 is SYGVKD. V lost 6 bases and J lost 7, with 13 bases in between. CDR3 region: CAIRMTEAQPQHF. DNA of the CDR3: TGTGCCATCAGGATGACAGAGGCCCAGCCCCAGCATTTT.

The rearrangement links TRBV27 to TRBJ1-2; 11 positions agree with TRBD1. This CDR3 spans 12 amino acids. V dropped 10 bases and J dropped 7; count of bases not matched to a gene: 5. Germline V CDR1 and CDR2: MNHEY, SMNVEV (reference sequence). For the CDR3, the DNA is TGTGCCACCGGACAGGGGGCTGGTGGCTACACCTTC. Translating it yields CATGQGAGGYTF.

The chain carries TRBV19 and TRBJ1-3, with 11 positions matching TRBD1. The CDR3 contains 18 residues. Germline loops: CDR1 LNHDA, CDR2 SQIVND (reference sequence). Germline trimming cut 7 bases from V and 0 bases from J; bases unmatched to any gene: 11. CDR3 bases: TGTGCCAGTACCCCACCCCCCGGACAGGGGGCCTCTGGAAACACCATATATTTT. It codes for CASTPPPGQGASGNTIYF.